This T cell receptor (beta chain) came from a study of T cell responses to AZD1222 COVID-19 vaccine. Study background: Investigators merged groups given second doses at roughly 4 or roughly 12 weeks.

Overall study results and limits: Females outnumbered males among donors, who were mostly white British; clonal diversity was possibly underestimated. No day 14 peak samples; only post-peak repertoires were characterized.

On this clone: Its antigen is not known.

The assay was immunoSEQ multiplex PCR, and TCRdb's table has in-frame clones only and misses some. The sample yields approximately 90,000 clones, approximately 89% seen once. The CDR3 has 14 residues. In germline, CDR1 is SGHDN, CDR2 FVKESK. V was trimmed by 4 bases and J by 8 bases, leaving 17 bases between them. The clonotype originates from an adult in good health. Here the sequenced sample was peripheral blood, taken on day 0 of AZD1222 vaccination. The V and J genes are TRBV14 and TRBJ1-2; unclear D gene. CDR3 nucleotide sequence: TGTGCCAGCAGCCCCCTCGGTGGAGGCGGCGGCTACACCTTC. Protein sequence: CASSPLGGGGGYTF.